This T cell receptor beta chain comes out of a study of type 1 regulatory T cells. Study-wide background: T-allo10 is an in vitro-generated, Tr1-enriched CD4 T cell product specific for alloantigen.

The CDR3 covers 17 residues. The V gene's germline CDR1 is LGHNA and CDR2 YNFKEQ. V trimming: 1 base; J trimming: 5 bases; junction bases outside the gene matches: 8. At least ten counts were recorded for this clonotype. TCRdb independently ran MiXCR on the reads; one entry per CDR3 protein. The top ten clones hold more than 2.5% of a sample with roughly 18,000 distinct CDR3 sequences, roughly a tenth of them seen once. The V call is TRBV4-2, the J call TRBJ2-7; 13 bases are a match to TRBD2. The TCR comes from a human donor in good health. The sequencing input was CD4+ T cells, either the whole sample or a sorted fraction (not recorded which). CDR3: CASSQVRTSGSFHEQYF. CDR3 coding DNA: TGTGCCAGCAGCCAAGTTAGGACTAGCGGGAGCTTCCACGAGCAGTACTTC.